The T cell receptor (beta chain) described here comes from a study of cytomegalovirus exposure and HLA in healthy donors. This CDR3 has 15 residues. CDR1 MDHEN and CDR2 SYDVKM come from the germline V gene. V shed 5 bases, J shed 2 bases, and the junction held 5 bases outside the gene matches. Concerning this clone itself: What it binds is not known.

The PCR had 60 Vbeta and 13 Jbeta primers. The data were produced by immunoSEQ multiplex PCR, yet TCRdb's version contains in-frame clones alone and is incomplete. The data contain about 170,000 clones, under 90% of them singletons. Points from the study as a whole: In an earlier analysis, most TCR beta V segments were productive about 90% or about 30% of the time. In the analysis, some V segments, TRBV6-2 and TRBV6-3 included, were excluded as indistinguishable.

Sequenced sample: PBMCs. The TCR originated in a man aged 25 to 40 in good health and CMV-seropositive. This sequence joins TRBV28 and TRBJ1-5; 8 positions agree with TRBD1. The CDR3 coding sequence is TGTGCCAGCAGTCCTTCGGGACAGGGCAATCAGCCCCAGCATTTT. The encoded protein is CASSPSGQGNQPQHF.